In this sample, the clone carrying this T cell receptor beta chain turned up many times. Its antigen is as yet unknown. This sample was included in a study of read filtering for tumor transcriptome and immune sequencing. Study in general: Among patients, 17 were male and about 15 female, aged about 47 to 85 (mean about 66). DNase treatment preceded whole-transcriptome library preparation.

The CDR3 has 14 residues. Trimming removed 0 bases from V and 4 bases from J, with 7 bases in between. CDR1 is LNHNV, CDR2 YYDKDF, per germline (reference sequence). General study results and limits: IR-seq and RNA-seq agreed better without single-read clonotypes.

The library was built from around 0.4 ug RNA with molecular barcoded adaptors for alpha/delta and beta/gamma chains. TCRdb re-analysed the reads in MiXCR, keeping a single row per CDR3 protein. Of over 55,000 distinct CDR3 sequences listed, about 14% are singletons. The clonotype was recovered from a donor at least 40 years old with multiple myeloma. The chain couples TRBV15 to TRBJ1-5, with D unclear. Source material: a population of CD138-negative cells sorted from bone marrow. CDR3 DNA: TGTGCCACCAGCAGAGAGGGGAGGAATCAGCCCCAGCATTTT. Its translation is CATSREGRNQPQHF.